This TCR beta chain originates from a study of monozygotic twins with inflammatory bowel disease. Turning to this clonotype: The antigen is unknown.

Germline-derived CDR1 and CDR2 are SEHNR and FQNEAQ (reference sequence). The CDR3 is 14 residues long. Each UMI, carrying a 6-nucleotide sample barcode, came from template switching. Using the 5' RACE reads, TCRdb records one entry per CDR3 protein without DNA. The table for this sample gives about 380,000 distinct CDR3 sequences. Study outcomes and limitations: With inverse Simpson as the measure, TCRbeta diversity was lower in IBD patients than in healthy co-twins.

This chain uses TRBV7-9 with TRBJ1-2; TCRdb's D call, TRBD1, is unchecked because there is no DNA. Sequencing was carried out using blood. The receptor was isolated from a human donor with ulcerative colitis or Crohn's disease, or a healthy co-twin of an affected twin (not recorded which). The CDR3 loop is CASSPPTGGWGYTF.